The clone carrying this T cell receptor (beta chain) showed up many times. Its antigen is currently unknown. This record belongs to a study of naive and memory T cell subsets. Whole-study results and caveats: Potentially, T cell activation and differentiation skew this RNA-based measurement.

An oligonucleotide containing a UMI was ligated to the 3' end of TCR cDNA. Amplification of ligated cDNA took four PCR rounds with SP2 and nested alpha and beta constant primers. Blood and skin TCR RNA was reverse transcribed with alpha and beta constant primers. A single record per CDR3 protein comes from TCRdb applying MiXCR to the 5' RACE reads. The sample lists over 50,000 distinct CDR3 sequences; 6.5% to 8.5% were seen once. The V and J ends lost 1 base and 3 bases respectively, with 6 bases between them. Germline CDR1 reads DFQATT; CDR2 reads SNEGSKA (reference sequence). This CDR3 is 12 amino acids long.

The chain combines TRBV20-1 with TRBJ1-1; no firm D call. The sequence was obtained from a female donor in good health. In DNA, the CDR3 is TGCAGTGCTAGAGGGCCGGACACTGAAGCTTTCTTT. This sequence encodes CSARGPDTEAFF.